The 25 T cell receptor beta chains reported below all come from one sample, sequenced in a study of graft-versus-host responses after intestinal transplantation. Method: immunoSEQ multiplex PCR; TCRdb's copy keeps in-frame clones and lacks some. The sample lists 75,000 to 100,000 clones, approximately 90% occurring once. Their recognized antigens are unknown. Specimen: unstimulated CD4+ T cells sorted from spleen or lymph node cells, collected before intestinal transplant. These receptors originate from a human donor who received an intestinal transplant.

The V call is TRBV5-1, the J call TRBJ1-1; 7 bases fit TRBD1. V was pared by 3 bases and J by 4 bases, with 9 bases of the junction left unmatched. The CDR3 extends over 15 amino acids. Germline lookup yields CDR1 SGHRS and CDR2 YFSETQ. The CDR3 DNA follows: TGCGCCAGCAGCTATGAGGGGGCTTCGGGCACTGAAGCTTTCTTT. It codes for CASSYEGASGTEAFF.

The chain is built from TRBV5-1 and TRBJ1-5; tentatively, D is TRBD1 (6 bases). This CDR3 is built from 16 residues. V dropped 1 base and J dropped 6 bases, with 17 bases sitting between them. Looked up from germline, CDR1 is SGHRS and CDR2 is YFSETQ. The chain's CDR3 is CASSLSGGGGGQPQHF. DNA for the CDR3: TGCGCCAGCAGCTTGTCCGGAGGGGGAGGGGGTCAGCCCCAGCATTTT.

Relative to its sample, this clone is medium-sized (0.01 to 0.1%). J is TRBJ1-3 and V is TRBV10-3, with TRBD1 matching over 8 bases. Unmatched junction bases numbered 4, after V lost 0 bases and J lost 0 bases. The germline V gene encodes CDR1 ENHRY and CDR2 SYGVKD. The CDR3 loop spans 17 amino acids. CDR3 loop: CAISESWTGRSGNTIYF. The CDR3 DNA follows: TGTGCCATCAGTGAGTCATGGACAGGGCGCTCTGGAAACACCATATATTTT.

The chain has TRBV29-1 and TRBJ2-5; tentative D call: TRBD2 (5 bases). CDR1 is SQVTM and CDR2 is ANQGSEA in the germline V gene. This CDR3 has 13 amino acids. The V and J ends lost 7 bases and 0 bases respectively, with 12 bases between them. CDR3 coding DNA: TGCAGCGGCACTAGGACGGACCAAGAGACCCAGTACTTC. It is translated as CSGTRTDQETQYF.

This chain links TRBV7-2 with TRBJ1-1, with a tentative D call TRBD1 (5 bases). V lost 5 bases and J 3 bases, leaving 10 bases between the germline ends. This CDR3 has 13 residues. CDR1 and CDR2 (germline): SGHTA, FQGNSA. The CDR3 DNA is TGTGCCAGCAGCGCAACAGGATACACTGAAGCTTTCTTT. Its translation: CASSATGYTEAFF.

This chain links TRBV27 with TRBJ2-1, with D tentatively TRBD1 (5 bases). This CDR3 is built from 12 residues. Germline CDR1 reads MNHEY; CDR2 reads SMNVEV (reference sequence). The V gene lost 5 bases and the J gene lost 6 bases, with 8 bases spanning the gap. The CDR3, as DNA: TGTGCCAGCAGTCAAGACAGCAATGAGCAGTTCTTC. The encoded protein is CASSQDSNEQFF.

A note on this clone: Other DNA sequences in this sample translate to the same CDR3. The CDR3 protein is CASSLRGDPYNEQFF. The CDR3, as DNA: TGCGCCAGCAGCTTAAGAGGAGATCCTTACAATGAGCAGTTCTTC. The chain has TRBV5-1 and TRBJ2-1; D gene uncertain. The germline V gene has CDR1 SGHRS and CDR2 YFSETQ. Trimming left V 2 bases short and J 4 bases short, with 13 bases between. The CDR3 is 15 amino acids.

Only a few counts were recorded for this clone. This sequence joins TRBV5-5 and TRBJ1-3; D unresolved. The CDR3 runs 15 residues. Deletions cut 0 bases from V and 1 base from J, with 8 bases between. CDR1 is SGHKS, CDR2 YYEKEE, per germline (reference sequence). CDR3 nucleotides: TGTGCCAGCAGCTTGGTCGCGGGGTCTGGAAACACCATATATTTT. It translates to CASSLVAGSGNTIYF.

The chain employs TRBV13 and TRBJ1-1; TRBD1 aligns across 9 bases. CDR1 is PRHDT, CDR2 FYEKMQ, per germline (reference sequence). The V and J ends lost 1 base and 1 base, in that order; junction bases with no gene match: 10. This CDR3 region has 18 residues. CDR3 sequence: CASSLARTGDGSNTEAFF. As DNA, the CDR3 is TGTGCCAGCAGCTTAGCCCGGACAGGGGATGGTTCGAACACTGAAGCTTTCTTT.

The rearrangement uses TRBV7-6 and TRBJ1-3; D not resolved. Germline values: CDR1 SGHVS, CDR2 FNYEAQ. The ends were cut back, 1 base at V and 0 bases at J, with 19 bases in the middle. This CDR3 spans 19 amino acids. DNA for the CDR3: TGTGCCAGCAGCTTAGGTTCCTCTGGAGTCGGGAGCTCTGGAAACACCATATATTTT. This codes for CASSLGSSGVGSSGNTIYF.

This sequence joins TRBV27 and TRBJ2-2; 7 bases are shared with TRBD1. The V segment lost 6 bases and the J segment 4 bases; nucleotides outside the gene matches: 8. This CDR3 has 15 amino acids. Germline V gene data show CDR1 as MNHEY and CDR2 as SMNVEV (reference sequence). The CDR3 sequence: CASRTPGTATGELFF. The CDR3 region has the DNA TGTGCCAGCAGGACCCCCGGGACAGCCACCGGGGAGCTGTTTTTT.

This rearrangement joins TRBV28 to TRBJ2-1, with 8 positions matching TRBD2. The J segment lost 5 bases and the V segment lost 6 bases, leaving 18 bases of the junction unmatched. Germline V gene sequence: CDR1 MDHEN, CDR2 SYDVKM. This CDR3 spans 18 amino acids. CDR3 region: CASREASRLGLEHNEQFF. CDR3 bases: TGTGCCAGCAGGGAGGCCTCTCGACTGGGACTAGAACACAATGAGCAGTTCTTC.

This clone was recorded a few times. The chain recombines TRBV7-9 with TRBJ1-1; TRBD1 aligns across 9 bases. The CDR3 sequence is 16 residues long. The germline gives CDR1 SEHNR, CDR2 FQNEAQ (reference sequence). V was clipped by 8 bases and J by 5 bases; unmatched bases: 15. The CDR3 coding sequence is TGTGCCAGCGGCGTCCCGGGACAGGGCACAGGTACTGAAGCTTTCTTT. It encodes CASGVPGQGTGTEAFF.

The CDR3 coding sequence is TGTGCCTGGAGTGTAGGCGGAGGGGTCCATGAGCAGTTCTTC. Amino acids: CAWSVGGGVHEQFF. The gene calls are TRBV30 and TRBJ2-1, with D possibly being TRBD2 (6 bases). Germline V gene data show CDR1 as GTSNPN and CDR2 as SVGIG (reference sequence). The CDR3 is 14 amino acids. Deletions cut 0 bases from V and 8 bases from J, with 14 bases between.

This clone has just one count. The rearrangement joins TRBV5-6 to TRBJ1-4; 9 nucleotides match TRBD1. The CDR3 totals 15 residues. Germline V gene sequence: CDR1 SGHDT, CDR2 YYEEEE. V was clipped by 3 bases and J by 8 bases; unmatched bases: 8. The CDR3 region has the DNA TGTGCCAGCAGCTCTTCCGGACAGGGGTTGGAAAAACTGTTTTTT. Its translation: CASSSSGQGLEKLFF.

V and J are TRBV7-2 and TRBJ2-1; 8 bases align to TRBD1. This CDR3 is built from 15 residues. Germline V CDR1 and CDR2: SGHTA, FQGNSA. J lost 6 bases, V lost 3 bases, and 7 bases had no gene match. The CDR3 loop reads CASSFDRGESNEQFF. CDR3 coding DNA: TGTGCCAGCAGCTTCGACAGGGGAGAAAGCAATGAGCAGTTCTTC.

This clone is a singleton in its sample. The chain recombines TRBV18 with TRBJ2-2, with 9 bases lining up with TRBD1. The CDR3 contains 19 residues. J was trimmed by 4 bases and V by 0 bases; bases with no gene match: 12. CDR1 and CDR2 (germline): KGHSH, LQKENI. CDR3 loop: CASSPPRPDRGVVTGELFF. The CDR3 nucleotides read TGTGCCAGCTCACCACCAAGACCGGACAGGGGTGTAGTCACCGGGGAGCTGTTTTTT.

The CDR3 nucleotides read TGTGCCAGCAGTTACTCAGGGAGGGTGAACACTGAAGCTTTCTTT. Translated, it gives CASSYSGRVNTEAFF. The gene calls are TRBV6-5 and TRBJ1-1; D gene unclear. The CDR3 covers 15 residues. With 0 bases removed from V and 0 bases from J, the gap between germline ends came to 8 bases. The germline gives CDR1 MNHEY, CDR2 SVGAGI.

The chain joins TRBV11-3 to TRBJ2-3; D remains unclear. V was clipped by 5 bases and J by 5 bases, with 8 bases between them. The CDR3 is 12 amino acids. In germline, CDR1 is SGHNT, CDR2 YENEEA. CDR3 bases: TGTGCCAGCAGCCCCTACGGAGATACGCAGTATTTT. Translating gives CASSPYGDTQYF.

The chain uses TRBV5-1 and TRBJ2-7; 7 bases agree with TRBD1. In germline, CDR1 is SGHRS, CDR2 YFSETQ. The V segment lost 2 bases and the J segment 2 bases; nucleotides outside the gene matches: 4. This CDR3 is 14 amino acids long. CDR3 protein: CASSFPGGTYEQYF. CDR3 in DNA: TGCGCCAGCAGCTTCCCAGGGGGAACCTACGAGCAGTACTTC. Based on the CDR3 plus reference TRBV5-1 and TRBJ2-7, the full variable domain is KAGVTQTPRYLIKTRGQQVTLSCSPISGHRSVSWYQQTPGQGLQFLFEYFSETQRNKGNFPGRFSGRQFSNSRSEMNVSTLELGDSALYLCASSFPGGTYEQYFGPGTRLTVT.

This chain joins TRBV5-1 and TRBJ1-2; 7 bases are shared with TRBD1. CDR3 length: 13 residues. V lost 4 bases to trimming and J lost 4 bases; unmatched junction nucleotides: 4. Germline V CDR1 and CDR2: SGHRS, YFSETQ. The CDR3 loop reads CASSVDRSYGYTF. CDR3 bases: TGCGCCAGCAGCGTGGACAGGAGCTATGGCTACACCTTC. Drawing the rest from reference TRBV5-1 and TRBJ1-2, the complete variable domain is KAGVTQTPRYLIKTRGQQVTLSCSPISGHRSVSWYQQTPGQGLQFLFEYFSETQRNKGNFPGRFSGRQFSNSRSEMNVSTLELGDSALYLCASSVDRSYGYTFGSGTRLTVV.

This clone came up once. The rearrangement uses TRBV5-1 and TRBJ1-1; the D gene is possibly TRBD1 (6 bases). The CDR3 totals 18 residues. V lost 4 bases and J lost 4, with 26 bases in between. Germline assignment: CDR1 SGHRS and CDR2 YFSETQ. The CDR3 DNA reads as TGCGCCAGCAGCCACTTTTCCGGGGGGCTTGACTTAGGCACTGAAGCTTTCTTT. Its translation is CASSHFSGGLDLGTEAFF.

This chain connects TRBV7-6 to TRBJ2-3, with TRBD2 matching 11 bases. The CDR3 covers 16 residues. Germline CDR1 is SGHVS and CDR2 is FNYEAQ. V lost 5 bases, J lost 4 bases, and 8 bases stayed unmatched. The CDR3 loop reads CASSTSLAGVADTQYF. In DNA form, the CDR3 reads TGTGCCAGCAGCACCTCACTAGCGGGAGTAGCAGATACGCAGTATTTT.

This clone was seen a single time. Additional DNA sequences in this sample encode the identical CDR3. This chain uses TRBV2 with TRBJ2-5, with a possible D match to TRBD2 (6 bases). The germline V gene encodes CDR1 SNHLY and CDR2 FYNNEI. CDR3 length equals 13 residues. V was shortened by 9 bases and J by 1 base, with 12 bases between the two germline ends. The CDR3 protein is CASRGGFQETQYF. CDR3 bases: TGTGCCAGTAGAGGAGGGTTCCAAGAGACCCAGTACTTC.

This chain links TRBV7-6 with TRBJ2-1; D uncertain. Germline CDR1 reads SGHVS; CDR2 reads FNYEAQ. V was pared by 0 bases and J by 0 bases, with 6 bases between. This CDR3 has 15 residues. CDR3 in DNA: TGTGCCAGCAGCTTAGCGTTCGGCTCCTACAATGAGCAGTTCTTC. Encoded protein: CASSLAFGSYNEQFF.